The 32 T cell receptor beta chains presented below share a single source sample, sequenced in a study of cytomegalovirus exposure and HLA in healthy donors. Vbeta (60) and Jbeta (13) primers were used in the PCR. Method: immunoSEQ multiplex PCR; TCRdb's copy keeps in-frame clones and lacks some. The profile shows about 170,000 clones, over 70% of them singletons. Material for sequencing was PBMCs. All receptors derive from a woman in her 50s in good health and CMV-seropositive.

The CDR3 spells CASSPPQAPNTEAFF. The CDR3 DNA sequence: TGTGCCAGCTCACCACCTCAGGCACCGAACACTGAAGCTTTCTTT. The chain combines TRBV18 with TRBJ1-1; D ambiguous. The ends were cut back, 0 bases at V and 1 base at J, with 9 bases in the middle. Germline values: CDR1 KGHSH, CDR2 LQKENI. The length of the CDR3 is 15 residues.

V and J are TRBV4-3 and TRBJ2-3, with 9 bases lining up with TRBD2. The CDR3 has 14 amino acids. Germline values: CDR1 LGHNA, CDR2 YSLEER. Trimming removed 4 bases from V and 4 bases from J; junction bases left unmatched: 3. The DNA of the CDR3 is TGCGCCAGCAGCCCAAGGACTAGCGCAGATACGCAGTATTTT. Translated: CASSPRTSADTQYF.

The chain recombines TRBV5-1 with TRBJ2-6, with D possibly being TRBD1 (6 bases). This CDR3 comprises 15 residues. Germline CDR1 and CDR2: SGHRS and YFSETQ. The germline V and J ends were trimmed by 7 bases and 10 bases, with 21 bases remaining between them. As DNA, the CDR3 is TGCGCCAGCCGCCCAGGGGTGACAGGCCCTAACGTCCTGACTTTC. Translating it yields CASRPGVTGPNVLTF.

The gene calls are TRBV4-3 and TRBJ2-7; 11 positions agree with TRBD2. CDR3 size: 15 residues. V dropped 1 base and J dropped 5; count of bases not matched to a gene: 4. The germline gives CDR1 LGHNA, CDR2 YSLEER. The CDR3 reads CASSQVAGGPHEQYF. The DNA of the CDR3 is TGCGCCAGCAGCCAAGTAGCGGGAGGGCCCCACGAGCAGTACTTC.

This clone has only one observation. The chain recombines TRBV9 with TRBJ2-2, with a weak D call TRBD1 (5 bases). CDR1 is SGDLS and CDR2 is YYNGEE in the germline V gene. V lost 5 bases and J 1 base, leaving 12 bases between the germline ends. The CDR3 totals 15 residues. The CDR3 here is CASRRTDRNTGELFF. CDR3 bases: TGTGCCAGCAGACGAACCGACAGGAACACCGGGGAGCTGTTTTTT.

This chain joins TRBV18 and TRBJ2-7, with D possibly matching TRBD2 (5 bases). V gave up 5 bases and J gave up 6 bases, with 8 bases separating them. CDR1 is KGHSH and CDR2 is LQKENI in the germline V gene. This CDR3 contains 11 residues. CDR3 region: CASSVRGEQYF. CDR3 sequence (DNA): TGTGCCAGCTCAGTACGGGGCGAGCAGTACTTC.

The J gene is TRBJ1-1, the V gene TRBV10-1; D not certain. This CDR3 region has 13 residues. The V and J ends lost 4 bases and 1 base respectively, with 7 bases between them. The germline V gene encodes CDR1 WNHNN and CDR2 SYGVQD (reference sequence). The CDR3 sequence is CASSVSRNTEAFF. In DNA, the CDR3 is TGCGCCAGCAGTGTCTCTAGGAACACTGAAGCTTTCTTT.

This clone appeared a few times. This chain uses TRBV27 with TRBJ1-5; D may be TRBD1 (6 bases). Germline CDR1 reads MNHEY; CDR2 reads SMNVEV (reference sequence). The CDR3 loop spans 16 amino acids. Trimming shortened V by 6 bases and J by 0 bases, and 15 bases separated the two germline ends. The CDR3 is CASSPSQGHSNQPQHF. The CDR3, as DNA: TGTGCCAGCAGCCCCTCACAGGGACATAGCAATCAGCCCCAGCATTTT.

The genes are TRBV6-1 and TRBJ1-5; D call uncertain. V was trimmed by 6 bases and J by 5 bases, leaving 14 bases between them. This CDR3 comprises 14 residues. Germline V gives CDR1 MNHNS, CDR2 SASEGT. CDR3: CASRMGLADQPQHF. CDR3 sequence (DNA): TGTGCCAGCAGGATGGGCCTAGCGGATCAGCCCCAGCATTTT.

The chain couples TRBV9 to TRBJ2-5; TRBD2 is a possible D gene (5 bases). The CDR3 covers 15 residues. V was trimmed by 0 bases and J by 7 bases, leaving 16 bases between them. CDR1 and CDR2 (germline): SGDLS, YYNGEE. The CDR3 protein is CASSVAGSGTGTQYF. CDR3 nucleotide sequence: TGTGCCAGCAGCGTAGCTGGGAGCGGCACGGGGACCCAGTACTTC. The whole variable domain, remainder taken from reference TRBV9 and TRBJ2-5, is DSGVTQTPKHLITATGQRVTLRCSPRSGDLSVYWYQQSLDQGLQFLIQYYNGEERAKGNILERFSAQQFPDLHSELNLSSLELGDSALYFCASSVAGSGTGTQYFGPGTRLLVL.

J is TRBJ2-3 and V is TRBV19; D might be TRBD2 (5 bases). The CDR3 runs 15 residues. V dropped 3 bases and J dropped 6 bases, with 16 bases sitting between them. Germline CDR1 and CDR2: LNHDA and SQIVND (reference sequence). CDR3 protein: CASSIGPLIADTQYF. The CDR3, as DNA: TGTGCCAGTAGTATCGGGCCCTTAATAGCGGATACGCAGTATTTT.

With regard to this clone: A read error is likely, as this CDR3 ends without the conserved phenylalanine or tryptophan. The DNA is omitted, as the CDR3 cannot be located on it reliably, and the CDR3 follows TCRdb's listing. This sequence joins TRBV27 and TRBJ2-3; no DNA check was done on the table's D call, TRBD2. The CDR3 sequence runs 17 residues, both termini included. The germline CDR1 and CDR2 sequences are MNHEY and SMNVEV (reference sequence). CDR3 protein: CASSPIGAGPRRTYLKI.

The CDR3 protein is CASNEGAWETQYF. CDR3 DNA sequence: TGTGCCAGTAACGAGGGGGCGTGGGAGACCCAGTACTTC. V is TRBV19 and J is TRBJ2-5; 7 nucleotides match TRBD1. Germline V gives CDR1 LNHDA, CDR2 SQIVND (reference sequence). The CDR3 extends over 13 amino acids. V shed 7 bases and J 5 bases; nucleotides not matched to a gene: 7.

This clone has a handful of counts. The chain is built from TRBV12-2 and TRBJ1-1. TRBV12-2 has pseudogene status. The length of the CDR3 is 13 residues. CDR3 sequence: CASRPGENPEAFF. As DNA, the CDR3 is TGTGCAAGTCGACCTGGAGAGAACCCTGAAGCTTTCTTT.

This clone was seen a handful of times. The rearrangement uses TRBV19 and TRBJ2-3, with 10 bases aligning to TRBD1. Germline-derived CDR1 and CDR2 are LNHDA and SQIVND (reference sequence). Unmatched junction bases numbered 4, after V lost 1 base and J lost 6 bases. This CDR3 has 15 amino acids. The CDR3 spells CASSIVGTGDDTQYF. For the CDR3, the DNA is TGTGCCAGTAGTATAGTAGGGACAGGGGATGATACGCAGTATTTT.

V is TRBV4-3 and J is TRBJ2-1, with D hard to call. V was trimmed by 0 bases and J by 3 bases, leaving 15 bases between them. This CDR3 comprises 17 residues. CDR1 and CDR2 from the germline V gene are LGHNA and YSLEER. Here the CDR3 reads CASSQDQAGGNYNEQFF. In nucleotides, the CDR3 is TGCGCCAGCAGCCAAGATCAAGCCGGCGGTAACTACAATGAGCAGTTCTTC.

The chain uses TRBV2 and TRBJ2-3; D may be TRBD2 (6 bases). The CDR3 spans 15 residues. V dropped 1 base and J dropped 0 bases, with 8 bases sitting between them. The germline V gene has CDR1 SNHLY and CDR2 FYNNEI. CDR3 sequence reads: CASSEDGTSTDTQYF. The CDR3 region has the DNA TGTGCCAGCAGTGAAGATGGGACTAGCACAGATACGCAGTATTTT.

The chain couples TRBV27 to TRBJ1-2; 7 bases map to TRBD1. CDR1 and CDR2 from the germline V gene are MNHEY and SMNVEV (reference sequence). V dropped 6 bases and J dropped 6; count of bases not matched to a gene: 16. The CDR3 consists of 16 residues. The DNA for the CDR3 is TGTGCCAGCAGCCCCGGACAGGACCTCCTCCTCGATGGCTACACCTTC. It codes for CASSPGQDLLLDGYTF.

A single count supports this clone. The rearrangement links TRBV28 to TRBJ1-5; maybe TRBD1 (6 bases). V lost 2 bases and J 0 bases, leaving 17 bases between the germline ends. Germline V gives CDR1 MDHEN, CDR2 SYDVKM. This CDR3 region has 18 residues. CDR3 nucleotide sequence: TGTGCCAGCAGTTTAGGGGGCCAGAGTGGATTTAGCAATCAGCCCCAGCATTTT. Translating gives CASSLGGQSGFSNQPQHF.

V and J are TRBV5-8 and TRBJ1-1; the match to TRBD1 covers 10 bases. J was trimmed by 6 bases and V by 3 bases; bases with no gene match: 11. CDR3 length equals 16 residues. The V gene's germline CDR1 is SGHTS and CDR2 YDEGEE. This CDR3 reads CASSSLVGQGVPEAFF. The CDR3 region has the DNA TGTGCCAGCAGCTCCCTGGTCGGACAGGGGGTCCCTGAAGCTTTCTTT.

This rearrangement joins TRBV28 to TRBJ1-4, with a possible D match to TRBD1 (5 bases). This CDR3 is 15 amino acids long. V was clipped by 5 bases and J by 3 bases, with 13 bases between them. Germline-derived CDR1 and CDR2 are MDHEN and SYDVKM. CDR3 sequence reads: CASSPPGGANEKLFF. CDR3 DNA sequence: TGTGCCAGCAGTCCCCCGGGAGGGGCTAATGAAAAACTGTTTTTT.

This chain uses TRBV9 with TRBJ1-1; D possibly corresponds to TRBD1 (5 bases). This CDR3 spans 14 amino acids. CDR1 and CDR2 (germline): SGDLS, YYNGEE. Between the trimmed V and J ends, which lost 4 bases and 5 bases, there was a span of 15 bases. Here the CDR3 DNA reads TGTGCCAGCAGCTCCAGTTGGGGGAGGACTGAAGCTTTCTTT. Translated, it gives CASSSSWGRTEAFF.

The rearrangement joins TRBV11-2 to TRBJ2-5; TRBD1 aligns across 8 bases. The CDR3 has 15 residues. CDR1 is SGHAT, CDR2 FQNNGV, per germline. With V trimmed by 5 bases and J by 2 bases, 7 bases remained unmatched. CDR3: CASSPRYRGQETQYF. The CDR3, as DNA: TGTGCCAGCAGCCCCCGATACAGGGGGCAAGAGACCCAGTACTTC.

The CDR3 here is CASSSHGGVNEKLFF. The CDR3 DNA reads TGTGCCAGCAGCTCCCACGGGGGAGTAAATGAAAAACTGTTTTTT. This chain links TRBV5-5 with TRBJ1-4; the D gene is possibly TRBD1 (5 bases). The CDR3 is made up of 15 amino acids. Germline loops: CDR1 SGHKS, CDR2 YYEKEE (reference sequence). V shed 3 bases and J shed 5 bases, with 14 bases lying between them.

This sequence joins TRBV7-9 and TRBJ2-1; D may be TRBD1 (6 bases). Germline CDR1 reads SEHNR; CDR2 reads FQNEAQ (reference sequence). V gave up 4 bases and J gave up 1 base, with 8 bases separating them. This CDR3 region has 14 residues. In DNA, the CDR3 is TGTGCCAGCAGCTCCAGGGGTTCCTACAATGAGCAGTTCTTC. As protein: CASSSRGSYNEQFF.

This clone was observed a single time. The V call is TRBV6-5, the J call TRBJ1-2; possibly TRBD1 for D (5 bases). The V end lost 6 bases, the J end lost 4 bases, and 12 bases lay between the germline ends. The CDR3 extends over 13 amino acids. Germline-derived CDR1 and CDR2 are MNHEY and SVGAGI. The CDR3 bases are TGTGCCAGCAGCCGCGGGGGGTCCTATGGCTACACCTTC. It encodes CASSRGGSYGYTF.

The chain recombines TRBV5-6 with TRBJ2-7; TRBD1 matches at 8 bases. The germline gives CDR1 SGHDT, CDR2 YYEEEE. Trimming removed 5 bases from V and 3 bases from J; junction bases left unmatched: 7. CDR3 length: 14 residues. The chain's CDR3 is CASRRTGTRYEQYF. CDR3 bases: TGTGCCAGCAGGCGGACAGGGACCCGCTACGAGCAGTACTTC.

The chain has TRBV18 and TRBJ1-2; possible D gene TRBD1, 5 bases. Trimming removed 0 bases at V and 4 bases at J, with 9 bases between. Germline V gene sequence: CDR1 KGHSH, CDR2 LQKENI. The CDR3 is 14 residues long. The CDR3: CASSPPTETYGYTF. CDR3 coding DNA: TGTGCCAGCTCACCACCGACAGAGACCTATGGCTACACCTTC.

V usage is TRBV2 and J usage is TRBJ1-1, with D perhaps matching TRBD1 (5 bases). The CDR3 runs 15 residues. Germline CDR1 SNHLY, CDR2 FYNNEI. The V gene lost 4 bases and the J gene lost 1 base, with 13 bases spanning the gap. CDR3 region: CASSVIRGRNTEAFF. DNA for the CDR3: TGTGCCAGCAGTGTGATTAGGGGTAGGAACACTGAAGCTTTCTTT.

The chain joins TRBV7-2 to TRBJ2-7; D gene uncertain. With 0 bases removed from V and 0 bases from J, the gap between germline ends came to 12 bases. The CDR3 extends over 16 amino acids. Germline-derived CDR1 and CDR2 are SGHTA and FQGNSA. CDR3 loop: CASSLAAQKFSYEQYF. The CDR3 nucleotides are TGTGCCAGCAGCTTAGCTGCACAGAAATTCTCCTACGAGCAGTACTTC. Full variable domain (remainder filled in from reference TRBV7-2 and TRBJ2-7): GAGVSQSPSNKVTEKGKDVELRCDPISGHTALYWYRQSLGQGLEFLIYFQGNSAPDKSGLPSDRFSAERTGGSVSTLTIQRTQQEDSAVYLCASSLAAQKFSYEQYFGPGTRLTVT.

This clone was counted a single time. The CDR3 reads CASSPEEGWGEKLFF. Here the CDR3 DNA reads TGTGCCAGCTCACCAGAGGAGGGGTGGGGTGAAAAACTGTTTTTT. The V and J genes are TRBV18 and TRBJ1-4, with a possible D match to TRBD1 (5 bases). There are 15 residues in the CDR3. Germline CDR1 KGHSH, CDR2 LQKENI. V shed 2 bases and J shed 7 bases, with 14 bases lying between them.

V usage is TRBV27 and J usage is TRBJ2-1; possibly TRBD1 for D (6 bases). Trimming removed 4 bases from V and 2 bases from J, with 6 bases in between. Germline CDR1 MNHEY, CDR2 SMNVEV (reference sequence). There are 13 residues in the CDR3. For the CDR3, the DNA is TGTGCCAGCAGTTGGACAGCCTACAATGAGCAGTTCTTC. Translating gives CASSWTAYNEQFF.